Reported below is one T cell receptor beta chain. Germline V CDR1 and CDR2: MNHNS, SASEGT. Trimming removed 1 base from V and 0 bases from J, with 7 bases in between. CDR3 length: 15 residues. These data originate in a study of blood T cell repertoires in COVID-19. Study-wide context: The United States, Italy and Spain supplied acute and convalescent COVID-19 samples. PBMCs, B-cell-depleted T cells, or T cells were the source of the cDNA or gDNA that made up the material.

Original processing notes: Estimates of nucleated cell counts were drawn from the amplification of reference gene primers. Data came from immunoSEQ multiplex PCR; TCRdb stores just in-frame clones and leaves some out. The V and J calls and clone size come from that table; D and trimming were worked out from the DNA. The table has 100,000 to 120,000 clones, 70% to 90% seen once; the top ten hold 8.4%. This chain uses TRBV6-1 with TRBJ1-3, with D hard to call. The specimen sequenced was peripheral blood. The clonotype comes from a woman aged 70-85 years who had recovered from COVID-19. The DNA for the CDR3 is TGTGCCAGCAGTGAAGTTCCGGGCTCTGGAAACACCATATATTTT. The encoded protein is CASSEVPGSGNTIYF.